Listed here is a single TCR beta chain. Germline CDR1 and CDR2: DFQATT and SNEGSKA (reference sequence). V gave up 3 bases and J gave up 1 base, with 11 bases separating them. This CDR3 has 14 residues. The sample belongs to a study of yellow fever vaccine responses in identical twins. TCRdb fed the RT-PCR reads into MiXCR, producing one record per CDR3 protein. The table has 13,000 or so distinct CDR3 sequences, roughly four fifths seen once. This TCR came from a woman aged 18-29 years who received the yellow fever vaccine. The sequencing used T cells from blood (PBMCs), unsorted or a sorted subset (not recorded which), collected before or after yellow fever vaccination (not recorded which). The genes are TRBV20-1 and TRBJ2-3, with D possibly matching TRBD2 (6 bases). The CDR3 loop is CSASDGRGTDTQYF. CDR3 coding DNA: TGCAGTGCTAGCGACGGGAGAGGCACAGATACGCAGTATTTT.